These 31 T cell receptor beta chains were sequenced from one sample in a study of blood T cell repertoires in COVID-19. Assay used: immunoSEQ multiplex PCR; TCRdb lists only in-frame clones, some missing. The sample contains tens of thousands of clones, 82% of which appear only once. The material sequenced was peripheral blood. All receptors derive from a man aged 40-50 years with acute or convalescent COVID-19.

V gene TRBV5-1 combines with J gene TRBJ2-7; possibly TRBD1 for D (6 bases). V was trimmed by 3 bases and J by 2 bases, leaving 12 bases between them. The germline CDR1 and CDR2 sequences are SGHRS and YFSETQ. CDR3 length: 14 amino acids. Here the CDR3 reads CASSSQGIPYEQYF. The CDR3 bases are TGCGCCAGCAGCTCCCAGGGGATTCCCTACGAGCAGTACTTC.

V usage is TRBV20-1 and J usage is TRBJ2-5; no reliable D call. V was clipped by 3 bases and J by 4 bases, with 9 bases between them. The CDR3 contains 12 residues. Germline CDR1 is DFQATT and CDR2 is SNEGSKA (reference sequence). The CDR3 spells CSASFGRETQYF. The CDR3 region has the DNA TGCAGTGCTAGTTTCGGTCGAGAGACCCAGTACTTC.

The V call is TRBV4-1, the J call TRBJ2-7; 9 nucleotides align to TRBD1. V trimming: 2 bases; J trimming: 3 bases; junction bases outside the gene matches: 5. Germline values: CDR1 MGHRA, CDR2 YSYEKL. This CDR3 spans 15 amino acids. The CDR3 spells CASSQLDRGDYEQYF. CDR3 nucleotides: TGCGCCAGCAGCCAACTAGACAGGGGGGACTACGAGCAGTACTTC.

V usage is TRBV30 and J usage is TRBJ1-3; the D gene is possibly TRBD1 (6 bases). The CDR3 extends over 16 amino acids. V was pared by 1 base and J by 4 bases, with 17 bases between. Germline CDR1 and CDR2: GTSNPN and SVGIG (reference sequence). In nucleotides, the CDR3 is TGTGCCTGGAGTGCCCCAGGACAGTCTCTCGGAAACACCATATATTTT. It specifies CAWSAPGQSLGNTIYF.

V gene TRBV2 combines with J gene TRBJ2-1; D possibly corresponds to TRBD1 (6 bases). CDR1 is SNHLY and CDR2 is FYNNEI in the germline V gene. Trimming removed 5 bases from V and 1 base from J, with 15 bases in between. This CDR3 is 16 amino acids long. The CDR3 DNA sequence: TGTGCCAGCAGTCCAGGGGAAGGTAGTTCCTACAATGAGCAGTTCTTC. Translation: CASSPGEGSSYNEQFF.

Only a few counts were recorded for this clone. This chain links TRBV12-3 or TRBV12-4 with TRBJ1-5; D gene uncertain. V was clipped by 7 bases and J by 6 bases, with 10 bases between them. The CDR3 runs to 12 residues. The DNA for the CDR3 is TGTGCCAGCACCCTAGGGAGTCAGCCCCAGCATTTT. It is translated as CASTLGSQPQHF.

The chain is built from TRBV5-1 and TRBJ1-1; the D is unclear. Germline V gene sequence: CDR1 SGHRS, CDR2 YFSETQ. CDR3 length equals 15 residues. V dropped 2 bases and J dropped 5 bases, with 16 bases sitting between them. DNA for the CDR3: TGCGCCAGCAGCTTTATTGGGCCCCCGGAAACTGAAGCTTTCTTT. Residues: CASSFIGPPETEAFF.

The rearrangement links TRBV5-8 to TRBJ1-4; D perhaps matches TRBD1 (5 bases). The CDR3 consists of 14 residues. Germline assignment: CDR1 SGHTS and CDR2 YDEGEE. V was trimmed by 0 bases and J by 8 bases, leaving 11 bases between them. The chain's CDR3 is CASSLEGLGEKLFF. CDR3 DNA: TGTGCCAGCAGCTTGGAGGGGTTAGGCGAAAAACTGTTTTTT.

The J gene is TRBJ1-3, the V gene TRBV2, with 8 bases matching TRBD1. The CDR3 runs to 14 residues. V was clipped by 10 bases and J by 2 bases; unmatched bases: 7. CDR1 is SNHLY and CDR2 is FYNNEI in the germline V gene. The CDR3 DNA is TGTGCCAATGGACAGGGAACGGCTGGAAACACCATATATTTT. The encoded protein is CANGQGTAGNTIYF.

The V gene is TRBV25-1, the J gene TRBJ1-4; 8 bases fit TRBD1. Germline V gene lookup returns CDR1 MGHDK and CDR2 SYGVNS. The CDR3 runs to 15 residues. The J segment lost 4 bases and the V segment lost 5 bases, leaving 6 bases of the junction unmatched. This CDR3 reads CASSKGQAVNEKLFF. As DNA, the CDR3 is TGTGCCAGCAGTAAGGGACAGGCCGTTAATGAAAAACTGTTTTTT.

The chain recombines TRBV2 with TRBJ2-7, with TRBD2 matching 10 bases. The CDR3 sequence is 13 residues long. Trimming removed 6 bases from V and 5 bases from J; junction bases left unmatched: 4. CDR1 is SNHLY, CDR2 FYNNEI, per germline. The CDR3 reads CASRSGGGHEQYF. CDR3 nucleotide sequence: TGTGCCAGCAGGAGCGGGGGGGGCCACGAGCAGTACTTC. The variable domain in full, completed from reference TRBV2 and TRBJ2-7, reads EPEVTQTPSHQVTQMGQEVILRCVPISNHLYFYWYRQILGQKVEFLVSFYNNEISEKSEIFDDQFSVERPDGSNFTLKIRSTKLEDSAMYFCASRSGGGHEQYFGPGTRLTVT.

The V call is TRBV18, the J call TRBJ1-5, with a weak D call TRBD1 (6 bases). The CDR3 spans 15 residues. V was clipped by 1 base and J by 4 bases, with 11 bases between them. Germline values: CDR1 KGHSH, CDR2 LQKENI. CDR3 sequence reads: CASSPQGQGNQPQHF. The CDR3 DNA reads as TGTGCCAGCTCACCACAGGGGCAGGGGAATCAGCCCCAGCATTTT.

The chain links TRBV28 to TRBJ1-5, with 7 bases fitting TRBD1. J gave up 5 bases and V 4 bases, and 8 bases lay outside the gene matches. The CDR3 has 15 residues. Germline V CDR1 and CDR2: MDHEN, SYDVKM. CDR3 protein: CASSSSDRQYQPQHF. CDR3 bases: TGTGCCAGCAGTTCCTCGGACAGGCAATATCAGCCCCAGCATTTT.

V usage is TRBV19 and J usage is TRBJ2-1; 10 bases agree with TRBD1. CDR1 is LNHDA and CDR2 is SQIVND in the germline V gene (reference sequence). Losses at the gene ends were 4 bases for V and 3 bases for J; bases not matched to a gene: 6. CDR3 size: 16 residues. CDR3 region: CASSKRGQGYYNEQFF. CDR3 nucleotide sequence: TGTGCCAGTAGTAAGAGGGGACAGGGGTACTACAATGAGCAGTTCTTC.

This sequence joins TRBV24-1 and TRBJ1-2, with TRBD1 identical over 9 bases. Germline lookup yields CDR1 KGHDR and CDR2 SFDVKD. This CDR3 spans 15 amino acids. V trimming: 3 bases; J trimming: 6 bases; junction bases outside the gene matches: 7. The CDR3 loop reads CATSDPGTGFDGYTF. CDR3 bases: TGTGCCACCAGTGATCCGGGGACAGGGTTCGATGGCTACACCTTC.

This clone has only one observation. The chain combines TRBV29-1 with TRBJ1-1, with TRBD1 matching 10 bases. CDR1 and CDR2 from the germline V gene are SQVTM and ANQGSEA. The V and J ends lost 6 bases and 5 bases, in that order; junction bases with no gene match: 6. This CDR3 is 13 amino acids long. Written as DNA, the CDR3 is TGCAGCGTGAGGACAGGGGGAGGAACTGAAGCTTTCTTT. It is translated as CSVRTGGGTEAFF.

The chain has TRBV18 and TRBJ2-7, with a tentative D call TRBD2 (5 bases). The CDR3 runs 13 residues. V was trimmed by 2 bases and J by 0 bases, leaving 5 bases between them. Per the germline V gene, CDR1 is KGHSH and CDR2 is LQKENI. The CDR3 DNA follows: TGTGCCAGCTCACCAGGAGGCTCCTACGAGCAGTACTTC. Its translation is CASSPGGSYEQYF.

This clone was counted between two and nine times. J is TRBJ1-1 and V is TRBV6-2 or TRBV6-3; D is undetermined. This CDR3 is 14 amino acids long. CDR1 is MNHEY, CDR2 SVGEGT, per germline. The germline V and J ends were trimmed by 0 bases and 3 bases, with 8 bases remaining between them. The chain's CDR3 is CASSYSIGDTEAFF. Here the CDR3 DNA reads TGTGCCAGCAGTTACTCGATCGGGGACACTGAAGCTTTCTTT.

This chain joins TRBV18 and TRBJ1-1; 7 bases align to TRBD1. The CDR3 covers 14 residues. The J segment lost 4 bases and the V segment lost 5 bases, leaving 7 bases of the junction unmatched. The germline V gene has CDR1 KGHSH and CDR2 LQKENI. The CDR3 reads CASSKTGEATEAFF. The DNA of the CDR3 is TGTGCCAGCTCAAAAACAGGGGAGGCCACTGAAGCTTTCTTT.

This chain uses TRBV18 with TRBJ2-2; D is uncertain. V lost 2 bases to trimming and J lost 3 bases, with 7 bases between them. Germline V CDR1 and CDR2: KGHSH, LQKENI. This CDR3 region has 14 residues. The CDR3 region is CASSPNSYTGELFF. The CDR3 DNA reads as TGTGCCAGCTCACCAAACAGTTACACCGGGGAGCTGTTTTTT.

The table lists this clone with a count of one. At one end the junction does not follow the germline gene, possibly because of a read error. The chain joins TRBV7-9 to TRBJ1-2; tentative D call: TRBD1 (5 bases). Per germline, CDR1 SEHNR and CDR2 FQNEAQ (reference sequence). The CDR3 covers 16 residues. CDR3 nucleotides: TGTGCCAGCAGCTTAACGGGACCGAACTACCCCGGGGGTACGTTGTTC. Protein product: CASSLTGPNYPGGTLF.

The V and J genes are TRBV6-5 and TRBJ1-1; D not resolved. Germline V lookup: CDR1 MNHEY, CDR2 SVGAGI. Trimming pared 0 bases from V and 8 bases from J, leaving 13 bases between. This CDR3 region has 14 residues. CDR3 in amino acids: CASSYSKLSREAFF. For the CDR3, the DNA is TGTGCCAGCAGTTACTCGAAGTTAAGCAGGGAAGCTTTCTTT.

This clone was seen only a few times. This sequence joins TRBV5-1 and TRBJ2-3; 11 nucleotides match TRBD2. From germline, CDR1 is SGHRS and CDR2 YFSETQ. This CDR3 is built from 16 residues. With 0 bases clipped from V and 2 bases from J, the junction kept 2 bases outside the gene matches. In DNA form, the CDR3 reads TGCGCCAGCAGCTTGGGACTAGCGGGACCCACAGATACGCAGTATTTT. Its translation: CASSLGLAGPTDTQYF. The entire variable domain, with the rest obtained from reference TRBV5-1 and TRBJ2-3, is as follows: KAGVTQTPRYLIKTRGQQVTLSCSPISGHRSVSWYQQTPGQGLQFLFEYFSETQRNKGNFPGRFSGRQFSNSRSEMNVSTLELGDSALYLCASSLGLAGPTDTQYFGPGTRLTVL.

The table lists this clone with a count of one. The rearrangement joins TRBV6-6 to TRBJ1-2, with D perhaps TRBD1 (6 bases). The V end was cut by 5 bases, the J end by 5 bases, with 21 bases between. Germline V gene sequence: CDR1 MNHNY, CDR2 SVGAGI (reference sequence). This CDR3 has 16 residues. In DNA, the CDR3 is TGTGCCAGCAGTGCACTGACAGGACCTGCCCCTTATGGCTACACCTTC. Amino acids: CASSALTGPAPYGYTF.

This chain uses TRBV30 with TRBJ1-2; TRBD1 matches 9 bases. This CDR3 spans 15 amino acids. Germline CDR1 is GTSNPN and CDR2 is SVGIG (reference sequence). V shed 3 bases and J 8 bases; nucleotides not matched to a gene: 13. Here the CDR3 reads CAWRSTGGARGGYTF. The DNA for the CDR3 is TGTGCCTGGAGGTCTACAGGGGGCGCGAGGGGAGGCTACACCTTC.

The CDR3 loop is CASSPSTGTPEAFF. The CDR3 DNA follows: TGTGCCAGCTCACCATCCACAGGGACCCCTGAAGCTTTCTTT. This sequence joins TRBV18 and TRBJ1-1; D is possibly TRBD1 (6 bases). The CDR3 has 14 amino acids. Germline V gene lookup returns CDR1 KGHSH and CDR2 LQKENI. The V end was cut by 2 bases, the J end by 6 bases, with 13 bases between.

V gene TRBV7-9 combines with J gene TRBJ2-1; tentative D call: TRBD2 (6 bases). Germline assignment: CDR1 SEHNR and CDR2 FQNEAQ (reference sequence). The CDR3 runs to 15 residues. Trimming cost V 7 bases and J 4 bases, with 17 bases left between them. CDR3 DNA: TGTGCCAGCATTTGGTCGGCGGGGTCTTACAATGAGCAGTTCTTC. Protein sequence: CASIWSAGSYNEQFF.

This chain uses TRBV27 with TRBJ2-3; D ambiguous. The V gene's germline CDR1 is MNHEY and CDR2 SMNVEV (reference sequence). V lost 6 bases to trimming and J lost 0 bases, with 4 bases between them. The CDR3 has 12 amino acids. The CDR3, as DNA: TGTGCCAGCAGGACTAGCACAGATACGCAGTATTTT. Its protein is CASRTSTDTQYF.

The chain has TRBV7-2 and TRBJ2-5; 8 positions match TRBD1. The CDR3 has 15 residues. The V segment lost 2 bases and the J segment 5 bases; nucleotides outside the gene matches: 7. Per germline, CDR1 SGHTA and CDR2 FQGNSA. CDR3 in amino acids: CASSLQAGGAETQYF. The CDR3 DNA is TGTGCCAGCAGCTTACAGGCAGGGGGCGCGGAGACCCAGTACTTC.

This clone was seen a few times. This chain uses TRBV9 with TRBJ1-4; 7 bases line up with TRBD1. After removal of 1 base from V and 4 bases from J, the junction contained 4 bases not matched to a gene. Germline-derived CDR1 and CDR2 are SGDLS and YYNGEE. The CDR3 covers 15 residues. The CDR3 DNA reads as TGTGCCAGCAGCGTATCGGGACAGTATAATGAAAAACTGTTTTTT. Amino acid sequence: CASSVSGQYNEKLFF.

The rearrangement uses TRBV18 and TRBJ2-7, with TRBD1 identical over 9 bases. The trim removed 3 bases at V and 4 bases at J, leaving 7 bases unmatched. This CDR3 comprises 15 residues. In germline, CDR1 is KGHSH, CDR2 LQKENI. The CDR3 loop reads CASSPQQGAGYEQYF. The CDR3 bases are TGTGCCAGCTCACCGCAACAGGGGGCTGGGTACGAGCAGTACTTC.